The 23 T cell receptor beta chains reported below all come from one sample, sequenced in a study of OX40 agonist ivuxolimab in advanced cancers. This table comes from immunoSEQ multiplex PCR, and its TCRdb copy is limited to in-frame clones, with some not included. This sample carries under 85,000 clones, about 94% of them seen once, and the ten largest clones take 11%. Sequenced here: CD4+ or CD8+ T cells sorted from blood, sampled in a trial of the OX40 agonist ivuxolimab. These receptors were taken from an adult with an advanced solid tumor such as melanoma, head and neck, liver or kidney cancer.

The chain couples TRBV13 to TRBJ2-1; perhaps TRBD1 as D (6 bases). With 1 base removed from V and 8 bases from J, the gap between germline ends came to 9 bases. Germline lookup yields CDR1 PRHDT and CDR2 FYEKMQ (reference sequence). The CDR3 runs 13 residues. The CDR3 sequence: CASSLDRADEQFF. The CDR3 DNA reads as TGTGCCAGCAGCTTAGACAGGGCGGATGAGCAGTTCTTC.

CDR3 nucleotide sequence: TGTGCCAGCAGCGCGGGGACAGGGAGGAAATACGAGCAGTACTTC. As protein: CASSAGTGRKYEQYF. The chain is built from TRBV7-9 and TRBJ2-7, with 9 bases lining up with TRBD1. CDR3 length equals 15 residues. The V gene's germline CDR1 is SEHNR and CDR2 FQNEAQ (reference sequence). V lost 5 bases and J lost 4; bases outside the gene matches: 9.

The rearrangement joins TRBV30 to TRBJ1-1; no clear D. The CDR3 is made up of 15 amino acids. CDR1 GTSNPN and CDR2 SVGIG come from the germline V gene (reference sequence). Trimming took 0 bases from V and 3 from J, leaving 14 bases between them. CDR3 loop: CAWSVLWREDTEAFF. CDR3 sequence (DNA): TGTGCCTGGAGTGTACTATGGCGGGAGGACACTGAAGCTTTCTTT.

The chain employs TRBV7-2 and TRBJ2-7, with TRBD1 matching 9 bases. The CDR3 length is 14 residues. The germline V gene has CDR1 SGHTA and CDR2 FQGNSA. The J segment lost 5 bases and the V segment lost 6 bases, leaving 8 bases of the junction unmatched. The DNA of the CDR3 is TGTGCCAGCAGGGCCGGACAGGGGAGGAACGAGCAGTACTTC. Translation gives CASRAGQGRNEQYF.

The chain is built from TRBV5-6 and TRBJ2-5; the D gene could be TRBD1 or TRBD2 (5 bases each). The length of the CDR3 is 15 residues. The ends were cut back, 2 bases at V and 1 base at J, with 12 bases in the middle. The germline V gene has CDR1 SGHDT and CDR2 YYEEEE. The DNA of the CDR3 is TGTGCCAGCAGCTTTCCCTCGGGGCCCCAAGAGACCCAGTACTTC. Its protein product is CASSFPSGPQETQYF.

The gene calls are TRBV7-9 and TRBJ2-7; no definite D call. The V gene lost 1 base and the J gene lost 3 bases, with 7 bases spanning the gap. The germline CDR1 and CDR2 sequences are SEHNR and FQNEAQ (reference sequence). This CDR3 comprises 13 residues. CDR3 sequence reads: CASSLEEGYEQYF. The CDR3 nucleotides are TGTGCCAGCAGCTTAGAAGAAGGCTACGAGCAGTACTTC.

J is TRBJ2-7 and V is TRBV6-5; D ambiguous. Trimming cost V 4 bases and J 0 bases, with 7 bases left between them. The CDR3 totals 13 residues. Germline values: CDR1 MNHEY, CDR2 SVGAGI. The CDR3 spells CASSSGFSYEQYF. In DNA form, the CDR3 reads TGTGCCAGCAGTTCCGGGTTCTCCTACGAGCAGTACTTC.

The genes are TRBV9 and TRBJ2-3, with D possibly being TRBD1 (5 bases). This CDR3 comprises 14 residues. The ends were cut back, 4 bases at V and 2 bases at J, with 11 bases in the middle. The germline CDR1 and CDR2 sequences are SGDLS and YYNGEE. CDR3 nucleotide sequence: TGTGCCAGCAGCCCCAGGGTTTTCACAGATACGCAGTATTTT. Residues: CASSPRVFTDTQYF.

The chain employs TRBV19 and TRBJ1-1; D is undetermined. From germline, CDR1 is LNHDA and CDR2 SQIVND (reference sequence). Deletions cut 1 base from V and 11 bases from J, with 8 bases between. The CDR3 has 11 amino acids. CDR3 nucleotide sequence: TGTGCCAGTAGTATAGGGGTGTCGGCTTTCTTT. It translates to CASSIGVSAFF.

This CDR3 reads CASSEFGAGVDYNEQFF. CDR3 DNA: TGTGCCAGCAGTGAATTTGGGGCGGGAGTAGACTACAATGAGCAGTTCTTC. V usage is TRBV6-1 and J usage is TRBJ2-1, with TRBD2 matching 7 bases. From germline, CDR1 is MNHNS and CDR2 SASEGT. The V segment lost 2 bases and the J segment 3 bases; nucleotides outside the gene matches: 10. The CDR3 is 17 residues long.

V gene TRBV4-3 combines with J gene TRBJ2-1; D is unclear. The CDR3 extends over 15 amino acids. The germline V gene has CDR1 LGHNA and CDR2 YSLEER. Trimming took 0 bases from V and 9 from J, leaving 15 bases between them. CDR3 bases: TGCGCCAGCAGCCAAGAAAGGGTAGCTCTAAGTGAGCAGTTCTTC. Protein product: CASSQERVALSEQFF.

This clone has a single count. Here the CDR3 DNA reads TGCGCCAGCAGCCAAGATTCCCCCCGCAGGGTCTACAATGAGCAGTTCTTC. Translation gives CASSQDSPRRVYNEQFF. The V gene is TRBV4-3, the J gene TRBJ2-1; tentative D call: TRBD1 (5 bases). This CDR3 is 17 amino acids long. Germline V gene sequence: CDR1 LGHNA, CDR2 YSLEER. The V end lost 0 bases, the J end lost 3 bases, and 15 bases lay between the germline ends.

The chain recombines TRBV19 with TRBJ2-7; 10 bases agree with TRBD2. Germline V gives CDR1 LNHDA, CDR2 SQIVND (reference sequence). This CDR3 region has 14 residues. V lost 5 bases and J lost 3; bases outside the gene matches: 4. The chain's CDR3 is CASSASSGSYEQYF. The CDR3, as DNA: TGTGCCAGTAGTGCTTCTAGCGGGAGCTACGAGCAGTACTTC.

The rearrangement joins TRBV4-3 to TRBJ2-3, with D perhaps assigned TRBD1 or TRBD2 (6 bases each). There are 16 residues in the CDR3. Germline CDR1 reads LGHNA; CDR2 reads YSLEER. Trimming took 1 base from V and 4 from J, leaving 15 bases between them. The CDR3 sequence is CASSQGAGGIADTQYF. The CDR3 DNA is TGCGCCAGCAGCCAAGGGGCCGGGGGCATCGCAGATACGCAGTATTTT.

This sequence joins TRBV6-5 and TRBJ2-7; D assignment may be TRBD1 or TRBD2 (5 bases each). This CDR3 is built from 13 residues. Germline CDR1 and CDR2: MNHEY and SVGAGI. V was trimmed by 8 bases and J by 3 bases, leaving 14 bases between them. The CDR3 spells CASGASSGYEQYF. DNA for the CDR3: TGTGCCAGCGGGGCATCCAGCGGCTACGAGCAGTACTTC.

A single count supports this clone. V gene TRBV6-5 combines with J gene TRBJ1-2; D not resolved. The CDR3 totals 13 residues. Trimming removed 0 bases from V and 4 bases from J, with 6 bases in between. The germline CDR1 and CDR2 sequences are MNHEY and SVGAGI. The CDR3 here is CASSYSASYGYTF. CDR3 bases: TGTGCCAGCAGTTACTCTGCCAGCTATGGCTACACCTTC.

The V call is TRBV7-6, the J call TRBJ2-3; D unclear. Trimming removed 3 bases at V and 4 bases at J, with 2 bases between. Germline V gives CDR1 SGHVS, CDR2 FNYEAQ. The CDR3 contains 11 residues. DNA for the CDR3: TGTGCCAGCAGCTTCGCAGATACGCAGTATTTT. Residues: CASSFADTQYF.

This clone appeared a single time. The rearrangement uses TRBV5-1 and TRBJ2-7; 7 positions agree with TRBD1. The CDR3 contains 13 residues. Losses at the gene ends were 4 bases for V and 7 bases for J; bases not matched to a gene: 8. CDR1 and CDR2 (germline): SGHRS, YFSETQ. The CDR3 spells CASSLDLQGEQYF. Here the CDR3 DNA reads TGCGCCAGCAGCCTCGACCTACAGGGGGAGCAGTACTTC.

The J gene is TRBJ2-3, the V gene TRBV4-2; the match to TRBD2 covers 8 bases. V lost 4 bases and J lost 0; bases outside the gene matches: 21. Germline lookup yields CDR1 LGHNA and CDR2 YNFKEQ. The CDR3 is made up of 21 amino acids. The CDR3 loop is CASSPYPREGVSYSSTDTQYF. As DNA, the CDR3 is TGTGCCAGCAGCCCATACCCCCGGGAGGGCGTTAGTTATTCTAGCACAGATACGCAGTATTTT.

The rearrangement uses TRBV4-1 and TRBJ2-2, with D perhaps matching TRBD2 (6 bases). Trimming pared 1 base from V and 4 bases from J, leaving 13 bases between. The CDR3 totals 16 residues. CDR1 MGHRA and CDR2 YSYEKL come from the germline V gene. This CDR3 reads CASSQAGLPGTGELFF. The CDR3 DNA reads as TGCGCCAGCAGCCAAGCGGGACTCCCTGGCACCGGGGAGCTGTTTTTT.

The chain uses TRBV27 and TRBJ2-7; a weak D match, TRBD2 (6 bases). Germline V gives CDR1 MNHEY, CDR2 SMNVEV (reference sequence). The CDR3 has 14 residues. Trimming removed 3 bases from V and 5 bases from J, with 14 bases in between. The CDR3 reads CASSFSGMAHEQYF. The CDR3 nucleotides read TGTGCCAGCAGTTTTAGCGGTATGGCCCACGAGCAGTACTTC.

This clone showed up just once. J is TRBJ1-1 and V is TRBV27; perhaps TRBD1 as D (5 bases). The V gene lost 3 bases and the J gene lost 13 bases, with 21 bases spanning the gap. Germline V CDR1 and CDR2: MNHEY, SMNVEV (reference sequence). The CDR3 length is 14 residues. The CDR3 bases are TGTGCCAGCAGTTTGAGCCGGGACGGATGGAAGAGTTTCTTT. Residues: CASSLSRDGWKSFF.

The chain couples TRBV10-2 to TRBJ2-7; no clear D gene. The length of the CDR3 is 11 residues. V lost 3 bases and J lost 3, with 3 bases in between. The germline V gene encodes CDR1 WSHSY and CDR2 SAAADI. The CDR3 region has the DNA TGCGCCAGCAGTGACAGCTACGAGCAGTACTTC. Residues: CASSDSYEQYF.